This TCR beta chain was retrieved from a study of cytomegalovirus exposure and HLA in healthy donors. Across the whole study: The approximately 110 validation repertoires and the approximately 700 first-cohort repertoires shared a platform, a later analysis reported. Notes on the study in general: Among TCR sequences, most were rare, though some public TCRs appeared in many donors.

In germline, CDR1 is SGDLS, CDR2 YYNGEE. The V segment lost 3 bases and the J segment 3 bases; nucleotides outside the gene matches: 12. The CDR3 totals 17 residues. Sequencing used immunoSEQ multiplex PCR; TCRdb keeps in-frame clones, though not all of them. Seen here are tens of thousands of clones, more than 95% observed once, and the top ten hold approximately 2.5%. On this clone itself: As yet, its antigen is unknown.

The clonotype comes from a man between 18 and 29 years old in good health and CMV-seronegative. Sequenced material: PBMCs. The chain recombines TRBV9 with TRBJ2-1, with 7 bases lining up with TRBD2. DNA for the CDR3: TGTGCCAGCAGCGAGGGGCAGCCTAGCGGCTTCTACAATGAGCAGTTCTTC. This codes for CASSEGQPSGFYNEQFF. Together with reference TRBV9 and TRBJ2-1, the CDR3 gives the full variable domain: DSGVTQTPKHLITATGQRVTLRCSPRSGDLSVYWYQQSLDQGLQFLIQYYNGEERAKGNILERFSAQQFPDLHSELNLSSLELGDSALYFCASSEGQPSGFYNEQFFGPGTRLTVL.